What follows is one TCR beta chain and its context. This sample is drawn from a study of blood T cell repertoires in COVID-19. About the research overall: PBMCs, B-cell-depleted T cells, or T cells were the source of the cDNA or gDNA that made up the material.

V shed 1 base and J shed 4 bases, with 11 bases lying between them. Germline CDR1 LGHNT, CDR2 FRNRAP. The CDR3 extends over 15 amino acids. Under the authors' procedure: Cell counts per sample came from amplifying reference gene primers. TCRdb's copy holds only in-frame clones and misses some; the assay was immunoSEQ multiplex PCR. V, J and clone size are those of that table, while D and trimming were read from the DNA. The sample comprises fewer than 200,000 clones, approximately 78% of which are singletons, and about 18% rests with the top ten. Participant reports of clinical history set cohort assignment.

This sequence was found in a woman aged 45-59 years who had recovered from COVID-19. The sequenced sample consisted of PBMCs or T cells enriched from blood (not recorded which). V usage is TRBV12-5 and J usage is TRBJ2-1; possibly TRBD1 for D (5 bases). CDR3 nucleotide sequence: TGTGCTAGTGGTTTGGCAGGGTTGGGGTACAATGAGCAGTTCTTC. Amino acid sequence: CASGLAGLGYNEQFF.